This TCR beta chain was captured by sequencing in a study of response to subunit inactivated influenza vaccine. Germline CDR1 reads SQVTM; CDR2 reads ANQGSEA. With 5 bases removed from V and 5 bases from J, the gap between germline ends came to 21 bases. The CDR3 has 15 amino acids. Whole-study findings and limits: There was a suggestion from the authors that each seasonal influenza vaccination recruits few new T cells.

TCRdb independently ran MiXCR on the RT-PCR reads; one entry per CDR3 protein. The sample records some 800,000 distinct CDR3 sequences, about 20% being singletons. This clonotype was seen only a few times. Its antigen remains unknown. The genes are TRBV29-1 and TRBJ1-1; a possible D gene is TRBD1 (5 bases). The specimen was PBMCs from blood, collected less than 6 days after vaccination. The sequence derives from a man aged 50 or older who received an inactivated influenza vaccine. CDR3: CSVCLTQGLRTEAFF. In nucleotides, the CDR3 is TGCAGCGTTTGTTTAACCCAGGGTTTAAGGACTGAAGCTTTCTTT.